This T cell receptor (beta chain) appears in the sequencing data of a study of CD8 T cells in Susac syndrome. Reverse transcription of about 0.45 to 1 ug RNA was carried out with random hexamers. Multiplex PCR with immunoSEQ amplified the TCR beta CDR3 across 54 Vbeta and 13 Jbeta. MiXCR was run by TCRdb on the immunoSEQ multiplex PCR reads, yielding one entry per CDR3 protein. The sample shows nearly 70,000 distinct CDR3 sequences, approximately 95% of them seen only once. The length of the CDR3 is 12 residues. Germline loops: CDR1 SGHTA, CDR2 FQGNSA. The germline V and J ends were trimmed by 5 bases and 8 bases, with 12 bases remaining between them.

The sample was CD8+ T cells from PBMCs. The sequence was obtained from a human donor in good health. V and J are TRBV7-2 and TRBJ1-2; D not resolved. This chain's CDR3 is CASSTSFSGYTF. The DNA of the CDR3 is TGTGCCAGCAGCACGTCCTTTTCCGGCTACACCTTC.